These 21 T cell receptor beta chains were all obtained from the same sample, sequenced in a study of radiation and T cells in renal cell carcinoma. Libraries were prepared by immunoSEQ multiplex PCR; TCRdb keeps only in-frame clonotypes and omits some of them. Here the sample spans about 140,000 clones, less than 85% being singletons. Regarding time point: baseline pretreatment blood. Documented treatment: 15 Gy SBRT to primary tumor, nephrectomy 4 weeks later. The sequencing here drew on blood, taken from a patient whose treatment included radiotherapy and nephrectomy. The origin of the receptors is a woman aged 45-65 years with renal cell carcinoma.

This clone occurred once. The chain uses TRBV2 and TRBJ2-7; 9 positions match TRBD1. Trimming removed 5 bases from V and 0 bases from J; junction bases left unmatched: 2. CDR1 is SNHLY, CDR2 FYNNEI, per germline. The length of the CDR3 is 14 residues. The CDR3 loop reads CASSRDRASYEQYF. As DNA, the CDR3 is TGTGCCAGCAGTAGGGACAGGGCCTCCTACGAGCAGTACTTC.

V usage is TRBV10-3 and J usage is TRBJ2-3; D unclear. V dropped 5 bases and J dropped 5 bases, with 17 bases sitting between them. CDR1 is ENHRY, CDR2 SYGVKD, per germline. The CDR3 consists of 15 residues. CDR3 sequence reads: CAISHSVGKGDTQYF. The CDR3 nucleotides read TGTGCCATCAGTCATAGTGTAGGGAAGGGAGATACGCAGTATTTT.

V usage is TRBV9 and J usage is TRBJ2-3; the match to TRBD2 covers 9 bases. CDR1 and CDR2 from the germline V gene are SGDLS and YYNGEE. Trimming cost V 3 bases and J 4 bases; bases outside gene matches: 9. The CDR3 is made up of 16 amino acids. This CDR3 reads CASSGEREEGPDTQYF. The CDR3 DNA sequence: TGTGCCAGCAGCGGCGAGCGGGAGGAGGGCCCAGATACGCAGTATTTT.

This CDR3 reads CASSYVRPLNEQFF. The CDR3 DNA reads as TGTGCCAGCAGTTACGTCCGCCCTCTCAATGAGCAGTTCTTC. This chain connects TRBV6-6 to TRBJ2-1; no reliable D call. Between the trimmed V and J ends, which lost 2 bases and 6 bases, there was a span of 11 bases. CDR1 is MNHNY, CDR2 SVGAGI, per germline (reference sequence). The CDR3 runs 14 residues.

This clone was detected once. V and J are TRBV5-8 and TRBJ1-5; TRBD1 aligns across 7 bases. CDR1 SGHTS and CDR2 YDEGEE come from the germline V gene. CDR3 length equals 15 residues. V lost 0 bases to trimming and J lost 3 bases; unmatched junction nucleotides: 3. This chain's CDR3 is CASSLGQGPNQPQHF. CDR3 coding DNA: TGTGCCAGCAGCTTGGGACAGGGCCCCAATCAGCCCCAGCATTTT. The whole variable domain, filled in from reference TRBV5-8 and TRBJ1-5, reads EAGVTQSPTHLIKTRGQQATLRCSPISGHTSVYWYQQALGLGLQFLLWYDEGEERNRGNFPPRFSGRQFPNYSSELNVNALELEDSALYLCASSLGQGPNQPQHFGDGTRLSIL.

The chain carries TRBV25-1 and TRBJ1-4; no clear D. CDR1 and CDR2 from the germline V gene are MGHDK and SYGVNS. V lost 6 bases, J lost 0 bases, and 11 bases lay in between. CDR3 length equals 15 residues. CDR3 nucleotides: TGTGCCAGCAGGACCGGACTTGCAACTAATGAAAAACTGTTTTTT. Protein sequence: CASRTGLATNEKLFF.

The chain is built from TRBV5-4 and TRBJ1-1; D gene unclear. The germline V gene has CDR1 SGHNT and CDR2 YYREEE (reference sequence). The CDR3 totals 12 residues. V lost 5 bases and J lost 1, with 6 bases in between. The CDR3 region is CASSSGNTEAFF. The CDR3 DNA reads TGTGCCAGCAGTTCAGGGAACACTGAAGCTTTCTTT.

The rearrangement links TRBV5-1 to TRBJ2-3; D remains unclear. The V gene lost 4 bases and the J gene lost 3 bases, with 9 bases spanning the gap. The CDR3 totals 13 residues. Germline CDR1 and CDR2: SGHRS and YFSETQ. This CDR3 is CASSERRTDTQYF. The CDR3 DNA is TGCGCCAGCAGCGAGCGAAGAACAGATACGCAGTATTTT.

V and J are TRBV5-4 and TRBJ1-1; 7 bases are shared with TRBD1. CDR3 length: 13 amino acids. The germline gives CDR1 SGHNT, CDR2 YYREEE (reference sequence). V lost 5 bases, J lost 7 bases, and 8 bases stayed unmatched. CDR3 loop: CASRKDREIEAFF. The CDR3 DNA follows: TGTGCCAGCAGAAAAGACAGGGAGATTGAAGCTTTCTTT.

V gene TRBV5-1 combines with J gene TRBJ2-7; the D is unclear. Trimming shortened V by 3 bases and J by 0 bases, and 10 bases separated the two germline ends. CDR1 is SGHRS and CDR2 is YFSETQ in the germline V gene. CDR3 length: 14 amino acids. The CDR3 DNA reads as TGCGCCAGCAGCTCGCCAGGAATCTCCTACGAGCAGTACTTC. It yields the protein CASSSPGISYEQYF.

This clone was recorded only once. The chain has TRBV4-3 and TRBJ2-3; tentative D call: TRBD1 (6 bases). Trimming removed 2 bases at V and 3 bases at J, with 15 bases between. The CDR3 contains 16 residues. In germline, CDR1 is LGHNA, CDR2 YSLEER. CDR3 nucleotide sequence: TGCGCCAGCAGCCAACAAACAGGGTTTGGGACAGATACGCAGTATTTT. This translates into CASSQQTGFGTDTQYF.

The V call is TRBV5-1, the J call TRBJ1-2; TRBD1 is a possible D gene (6 bases). V lost 0 bases, J lost 4 bases, and 13 bases lay in between. The CDR3 loop spans 15 amino acids. Per germline, CDR1 SGHRS and CDR2 YFSETQ. CDR3 protein: CASSLEGGDSYGYTF. CDR3 bases: TGCGCCAGCAGCTTGGAGGGGGGAGACTCCTATGGCTACACCTTC.

The chain carries TRBV7-6 and TRBJ2-7; the match to TRBD1 covers 8 bases. Trimming at V came to 6 bases and at J to 5 bases, leaving 9 bases not matched to a gene. The CDR3 length is 14 residues. Per germline, CDR1 SGHVS and CDR2 FNYEAQ. For the CDR3, the DNA is TGTGCCAGCAGTCGTAGACAGGGGTCCAACGAGCAGTACTTC. It yields the protein CASSRRQGSNEQYF.

The chain combines TRBV9 with TRBJ2-3; 9 nucleotides agree with TRBD2. The length of the CDR3 is 13 residues. The V segment lost 5 bases and the J segment 11 bases; nucleotides outside the gene matches: 9. Per the germline V gene, CDR1 is SGDLS and CDR2 is YYNGEE. CDR3: CASRNSGTSMQYF. The CDR3 coding sequence is TGTGCCAGCAGAAATTCCGGGACTAGCATGCAGTATTTT.

This chain uses TRBV7-8 with TRBJ1-2, with no clear D. The CDR3 sequence is 13 residues long. V lost 2 bases, J lost 7 bases, and 11 bases lay in between. CDR1 SGHVS and CDR2 FQNEAQ come from the germline V gene. Here the CDR3 reads CASSLLQEGGYTF. In nucleotides, the CDR3 is TGTGCCAGCAGCTTATTACAAGAGGGTGGCTACACCTTC.

The V call is TRBV30, the J call TRBJ1-4; no firm D call. Germline loops: CDR1 GTSNPN, CDR2 SVGIG (reference sequence). This CDR3 is built from 16 residues. Trimming took 2 bases from V and 7 from J, leaving 20 bases between them. CDR3 in amino acids: CAWSRRTGLTFEKLFF. The DNA for the CDR3 is TGTGCCTGGAGTCGTCGGACTGGATTGACCTTTGAAAAACTGTTTTTT.

The chain joins TRBV9 to TRBJ2-7; TRBD2 aligns across 8 bases. The trim removed 2 bases at V and 1 base at J, leaving 5 bases unmatched. CDR1 is SGDLS, CDR2 YYNGEE, per germline. The CDR3 is made up of 15 amino acids. This chain's CDR3 is CASSVGREESYEQYF. Here the CDR3 DNA reads TGTGCCAGCAGCGTGGGGCGGGAGGAATCCTACGAGCAGTACTTC.

Comments on this clone: The sample holds other DNA sequences that translate to the same CDR3. J is TRBJ2-7 and V is TRBV7-2, with D unresolved. V dropped 2 bases and J dropped 7 bases, with 9 bases sitting between them. The germline gives CDR1 SGHTA, CDR2 FQGNSA. This CDR3 has 12 residues. The CDR3 region has the DNA TGTGCCAGCAGCTTAAGAGTGGGTGAGCAGTACTTC. It is translated as CASSLRVGEQYF. Drawing the rest from reference TRBV7-2 and TRBJ2-7, the complete variable domain is GAGVSQSPSNKVTEKGKDVELRCDPISGHTALYWYRQSLGQGLEFLIYFQGNSAPDKSGLPSDRFSAERTGGSVSTLTIQRTQQEDSAVYLCASSLRVGEQYFGPGTRLTVT.

The chain uses TRBV7-8 and TRBJ1-5; 7 bases line up with TRBD1. J gave up 1 base and V 2 bases, and 5 bases lay outside the gene matches. The germline V gene encodes CDR1 SGHVS and CDR2 FQNEAQ. This CDR3 comprises 16 residues. Here the CDR3 DNA reads TGTGCCAGCAGCTTATTTGGCAGGGGGAGCAATCAGCCCCAGCATTTT. Protein: CASSLFGRGSNQPQHF. The full variable domain, its missing parts supplied by reference TRBV7-8 and TRBJ1-5, is GAGVSQSPRYKVAKRGQDVALRCDPISGHVSLFWYQQALGQGPEFLTYFQNEAQLDKSGLPSDRFFAERPEGSVSTLKIQRTQQEDSAVYLCASSLFGRGSNQPQHFGDGTRLSIL.

The DNA for the CDR3 is TGTGCCAGCAGTTTCGGGCGGGGGCGCACAGATACGCAGTATTTT. This gives the protein CASSFGRGRTDTQYF. The chain carries TRBV28 and TRBJ2-3, with D perhaps TRBD2 (7 bases). V lost 3 bases and J lost 1, with 11 bases in between. CDR1 MDHEN and CDR2 SYDVKM come from the germline V gene. The CDR3 has 15 residues.

The chain is built from TRBV6-1 and TRBJ1-2, with TRBD1 matching over 8 bases. The CDR3 runs to 12 residues. Looked up from germline, CDR1 is MNHNS and CDR2 is SASEGT. V lost 10 bases and J lost 6; bases outside the gene matches: 7. The CDR3 protein is CAITTGGNGYTF. CDR3 DNA: TGTGCCATCACTACAGGGGGAAATGGCTACACCTTC.